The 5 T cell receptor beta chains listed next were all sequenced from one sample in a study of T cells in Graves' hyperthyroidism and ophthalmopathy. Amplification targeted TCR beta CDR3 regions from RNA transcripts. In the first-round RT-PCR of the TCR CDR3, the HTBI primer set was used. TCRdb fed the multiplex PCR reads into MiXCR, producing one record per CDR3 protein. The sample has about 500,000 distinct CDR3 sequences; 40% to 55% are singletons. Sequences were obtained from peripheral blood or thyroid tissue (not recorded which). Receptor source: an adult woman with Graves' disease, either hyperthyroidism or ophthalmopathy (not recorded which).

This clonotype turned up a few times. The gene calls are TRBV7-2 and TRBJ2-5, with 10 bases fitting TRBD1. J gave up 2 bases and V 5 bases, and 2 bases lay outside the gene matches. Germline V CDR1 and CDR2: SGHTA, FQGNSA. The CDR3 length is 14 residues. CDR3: CASSPDRGQETQYF. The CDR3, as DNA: TGTGCCAGCAGCCCGGACAGGGGGCAAGAGACCCAGTACTTC. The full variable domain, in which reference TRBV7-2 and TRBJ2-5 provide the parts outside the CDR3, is GAGVSQSPSNKVTEKGKDVELRCDPISGHTALYWYRQSLGQGLEFLIYFQGNSAPDKSGLPSDRFSAERTGGSVSTLTIQRTQQEDSAVYLCASSPDRGQETQYFGPGTRLLVL.

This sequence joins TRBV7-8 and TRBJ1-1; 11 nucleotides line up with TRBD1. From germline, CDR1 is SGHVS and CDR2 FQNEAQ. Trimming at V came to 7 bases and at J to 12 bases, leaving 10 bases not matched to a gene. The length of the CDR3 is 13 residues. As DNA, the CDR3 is TGTGCCAGCATCGCCGTGGGACAGGGGGAATCTTTCTTT. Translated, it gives CASIAVGQGESFF.

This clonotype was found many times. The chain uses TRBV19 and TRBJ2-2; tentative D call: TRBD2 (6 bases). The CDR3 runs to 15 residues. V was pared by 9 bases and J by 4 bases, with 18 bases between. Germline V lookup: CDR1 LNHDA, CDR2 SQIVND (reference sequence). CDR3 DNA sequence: TGTGCCAGCAACCCAGGGAGGATGGGCACCGGGGAGCTGTTTTTT. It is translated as CASNPGRMGTGELFF.

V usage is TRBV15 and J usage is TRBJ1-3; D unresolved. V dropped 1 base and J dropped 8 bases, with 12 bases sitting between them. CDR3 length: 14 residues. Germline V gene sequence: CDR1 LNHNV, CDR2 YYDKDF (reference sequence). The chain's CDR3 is CATSRGAEGYTIYF. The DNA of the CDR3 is TGTGCCACCAGCAGAGGGGCGGAGGGCTACACCATATATTTT.

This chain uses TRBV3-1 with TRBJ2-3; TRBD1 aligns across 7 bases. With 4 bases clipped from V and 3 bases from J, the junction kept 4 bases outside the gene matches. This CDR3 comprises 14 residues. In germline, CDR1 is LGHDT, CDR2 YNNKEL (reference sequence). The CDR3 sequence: CASSRRQGTDTQYF. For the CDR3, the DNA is TGTGCCAGCAGCCGAAGACAGGGAACAGATACGCAGTATTTT.